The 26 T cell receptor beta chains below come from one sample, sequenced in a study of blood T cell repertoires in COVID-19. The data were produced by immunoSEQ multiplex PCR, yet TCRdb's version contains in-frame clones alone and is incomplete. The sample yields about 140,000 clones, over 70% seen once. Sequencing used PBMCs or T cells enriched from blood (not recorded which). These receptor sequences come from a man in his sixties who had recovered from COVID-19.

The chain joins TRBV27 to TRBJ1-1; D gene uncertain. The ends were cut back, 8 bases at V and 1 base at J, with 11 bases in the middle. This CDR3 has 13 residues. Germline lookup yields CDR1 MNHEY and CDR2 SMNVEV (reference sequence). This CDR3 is CASRISWNTEAFF. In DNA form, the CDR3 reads TGTGCCAGCCGAATTAGTTGGAACACTGAAGCTTTCTTT.

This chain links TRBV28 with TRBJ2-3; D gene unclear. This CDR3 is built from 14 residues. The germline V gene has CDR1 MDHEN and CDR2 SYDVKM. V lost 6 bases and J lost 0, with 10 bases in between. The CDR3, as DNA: TGTGCCAGCAGATCCACTTCTAGCACAGATACGCAGTATTTT. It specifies CASRSTSSTDTQYF.

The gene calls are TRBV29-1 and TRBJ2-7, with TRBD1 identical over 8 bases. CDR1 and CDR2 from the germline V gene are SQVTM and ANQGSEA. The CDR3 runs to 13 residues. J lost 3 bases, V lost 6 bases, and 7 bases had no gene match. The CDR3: CSVSQGDDYEQYF. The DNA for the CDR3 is TGCAGCGTCTCACAGGGGGACGACTACGAGCAGTACTTC.

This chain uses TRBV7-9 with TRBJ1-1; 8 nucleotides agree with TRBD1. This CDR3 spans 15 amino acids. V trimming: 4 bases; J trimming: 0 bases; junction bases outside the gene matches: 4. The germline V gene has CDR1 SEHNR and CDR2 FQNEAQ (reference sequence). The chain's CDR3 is CASSSRGLMNTEAFF. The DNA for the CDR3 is TGTGCCAGCAGCTCCAGGGGGCTCATGAACACTGAAGCTTTCTTT.

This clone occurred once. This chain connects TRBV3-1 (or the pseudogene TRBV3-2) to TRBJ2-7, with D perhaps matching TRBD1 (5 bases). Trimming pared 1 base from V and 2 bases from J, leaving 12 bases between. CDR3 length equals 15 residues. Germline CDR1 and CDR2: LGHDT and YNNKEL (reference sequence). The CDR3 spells CASSQVWGPTYEQYF. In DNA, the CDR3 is TGTGCCAGCAGCCAAGTATGGGGCCCCACCTACGAGCAGTACTTC.

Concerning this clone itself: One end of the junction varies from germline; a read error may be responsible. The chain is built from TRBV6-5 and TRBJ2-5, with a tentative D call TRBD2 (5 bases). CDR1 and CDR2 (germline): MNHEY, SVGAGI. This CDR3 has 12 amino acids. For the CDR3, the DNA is TGTGCTAGCAATCTGGGAGTGGGGACCCAGTACTTC. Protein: CASNLGVGTQYF.

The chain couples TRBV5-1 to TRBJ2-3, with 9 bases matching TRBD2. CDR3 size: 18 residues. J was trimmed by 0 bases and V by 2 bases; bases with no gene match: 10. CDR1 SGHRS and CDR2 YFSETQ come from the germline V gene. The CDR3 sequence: CASSLTTLAGASTDTQYF. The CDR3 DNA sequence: TGCGCCAGCAGCTTAACAACCTTAGCGGGGGCTAGCACAGATACGCAGTATTTT.

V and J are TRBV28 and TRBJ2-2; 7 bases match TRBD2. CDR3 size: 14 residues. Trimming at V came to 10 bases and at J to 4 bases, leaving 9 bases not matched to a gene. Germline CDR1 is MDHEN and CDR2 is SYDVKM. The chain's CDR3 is CAIRPGGGTGELFF. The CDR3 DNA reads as TGTGCCATCCGGCCGGGGGGTGGCACCGGGGAGCTGTTTTTT.

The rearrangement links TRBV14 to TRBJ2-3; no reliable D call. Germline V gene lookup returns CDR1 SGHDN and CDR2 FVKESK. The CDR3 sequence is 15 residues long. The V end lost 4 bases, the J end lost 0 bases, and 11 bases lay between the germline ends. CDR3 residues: CASSLLRQSTDTQYF. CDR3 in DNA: TGTGCCAGCAGCCTCCTACGACAAAGCACAGATACGCAGTATTTT.

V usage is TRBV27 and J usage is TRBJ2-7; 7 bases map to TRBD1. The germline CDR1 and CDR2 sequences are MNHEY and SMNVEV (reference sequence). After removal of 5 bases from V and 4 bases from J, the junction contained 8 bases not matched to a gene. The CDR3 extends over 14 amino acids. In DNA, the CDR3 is TGTGCCAGCAGTACCCGGGACAGATCGTACGAGCAGTACTTC. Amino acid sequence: CASSTRDRSYEQYF.

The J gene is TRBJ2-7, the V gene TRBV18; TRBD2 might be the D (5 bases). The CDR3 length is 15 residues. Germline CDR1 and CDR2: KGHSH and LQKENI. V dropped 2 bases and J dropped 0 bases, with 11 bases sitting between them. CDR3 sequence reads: CASSPFGGLSYEQYF. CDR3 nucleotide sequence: TGTGCCAGCTCACCATTCGGCGGACTCTCCTACGAGCAGTACTTC.

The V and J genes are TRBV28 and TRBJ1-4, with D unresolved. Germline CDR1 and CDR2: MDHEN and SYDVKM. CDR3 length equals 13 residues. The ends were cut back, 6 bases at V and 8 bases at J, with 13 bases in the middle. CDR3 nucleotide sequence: TGTGCCAGCAGCCCCCACCCCGGGGAAAAACTGTTTTTT. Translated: CASSPHPGEKLFF. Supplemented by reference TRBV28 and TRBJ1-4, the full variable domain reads DVKVTQSSRYLVKRTGEKVFLECVQDMDHENMFWYRQDPGLGLRLIYFSYDVKMKEKGDIPEGYSVSREKKERFSLILESASTNQTSMYLCASSPHPGEKLFFGSGTQLSVL.

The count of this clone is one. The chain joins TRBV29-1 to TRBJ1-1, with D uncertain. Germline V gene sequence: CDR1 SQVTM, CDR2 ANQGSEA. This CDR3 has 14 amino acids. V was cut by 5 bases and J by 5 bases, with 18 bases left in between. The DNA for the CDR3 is TGCAGCGTTTCACGGAGAGGGTTCGGAACTGAAGCTTTCTTT. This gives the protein CSVSRRGFGTEAFF.

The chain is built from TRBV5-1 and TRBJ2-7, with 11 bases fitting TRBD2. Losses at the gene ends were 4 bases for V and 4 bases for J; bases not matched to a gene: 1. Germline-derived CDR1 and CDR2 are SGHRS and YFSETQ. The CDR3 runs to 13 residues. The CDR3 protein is CASSIAGGYEQYF. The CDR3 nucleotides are TGCGCCAGCAGCATAGCGGGGGGGTACGAGCAGTACTTC.

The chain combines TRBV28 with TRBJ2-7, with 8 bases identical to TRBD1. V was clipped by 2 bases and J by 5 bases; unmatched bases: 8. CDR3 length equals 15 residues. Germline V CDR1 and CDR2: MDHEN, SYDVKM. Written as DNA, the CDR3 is TGTGCCAGCAGTTTAGGAGGACAGGGAGGAAACGAGCAGTACTTC. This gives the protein CASSLGGQGGNEQYF.

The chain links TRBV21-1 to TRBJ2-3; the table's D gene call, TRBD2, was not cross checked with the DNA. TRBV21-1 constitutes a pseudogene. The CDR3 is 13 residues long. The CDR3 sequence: CASSRGRTDTQYF. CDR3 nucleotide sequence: TGTGCCAGCAGCAGAGGGCGAACAGATACGCAGTATTTT.

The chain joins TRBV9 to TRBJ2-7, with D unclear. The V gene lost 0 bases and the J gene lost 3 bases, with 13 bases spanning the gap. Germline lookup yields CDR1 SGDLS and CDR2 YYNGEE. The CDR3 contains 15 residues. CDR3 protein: CASSVEPASRYEQYF. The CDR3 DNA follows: TGTGCCAGCAGCGTAGAACCTGCTTCGCGCTACGAGCAGTACTTC.

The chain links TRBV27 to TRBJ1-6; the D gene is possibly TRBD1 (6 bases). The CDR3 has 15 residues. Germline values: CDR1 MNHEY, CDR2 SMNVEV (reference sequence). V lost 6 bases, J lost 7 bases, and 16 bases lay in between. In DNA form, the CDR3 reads TGTGCCAGCAGCCCAACGTCGACAGGAAATTCACCCCTCCACTTT. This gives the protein CASSPTSTGNSPLHF.

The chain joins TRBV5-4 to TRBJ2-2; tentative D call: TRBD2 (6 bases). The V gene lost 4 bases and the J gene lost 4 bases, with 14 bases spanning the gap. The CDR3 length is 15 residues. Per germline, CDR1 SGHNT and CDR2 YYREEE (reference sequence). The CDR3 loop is CASSMTRDFTGELFF. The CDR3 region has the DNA TGTGCCAGCAGCATGACCCGGGACTTCACCGGGGAGCTGTTTTTT. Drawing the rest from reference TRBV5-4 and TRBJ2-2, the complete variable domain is ETGVTQSPTHLIKTRGQQVTLRCSSQSGHNTVSWYQQALGQGPQFIFQYYREEENGRGNFPPRFSGLQFPNYSSELNVNALELDDSALYLCASSMTRDFTGELFFGEGSRLTVL.

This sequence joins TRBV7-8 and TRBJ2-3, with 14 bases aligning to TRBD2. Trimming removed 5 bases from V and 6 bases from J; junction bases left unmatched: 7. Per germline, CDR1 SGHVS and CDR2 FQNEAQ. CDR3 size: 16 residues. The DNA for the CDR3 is TGTGCCAGCAGCCGAAGACTAGCGGGGGGGCGGGATACGCAGTATTTT. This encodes CASSRRLAGGRDTQYF.

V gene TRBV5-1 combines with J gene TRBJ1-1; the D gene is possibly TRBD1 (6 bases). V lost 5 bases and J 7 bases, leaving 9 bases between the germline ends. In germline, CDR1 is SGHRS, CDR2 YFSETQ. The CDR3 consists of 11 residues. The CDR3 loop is CASRQQGEAFF. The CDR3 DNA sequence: TGCGCCAGCAGGCAACAGGGTGAAGCTTTCTTT. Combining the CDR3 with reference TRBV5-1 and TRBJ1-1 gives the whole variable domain KAGVTQTPRYLIKTRGQQVTLSCSPISGHRSVSWYQQTPGQGLQFLFEYFSETQRNKGNFPGRFSGRQFSNSRSEMNVSTLELGDSALYLCASRQQGEAFFGQGTRLTVV.

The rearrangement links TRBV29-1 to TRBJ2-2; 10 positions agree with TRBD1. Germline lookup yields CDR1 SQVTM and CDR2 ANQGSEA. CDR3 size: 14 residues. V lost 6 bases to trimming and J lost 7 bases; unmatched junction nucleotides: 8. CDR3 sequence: CSVGDRGRGGELFF. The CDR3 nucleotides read TGCAGCGTAGGCGACAGGGGGCGCGGCGGGGAGCTGTTTTTT.

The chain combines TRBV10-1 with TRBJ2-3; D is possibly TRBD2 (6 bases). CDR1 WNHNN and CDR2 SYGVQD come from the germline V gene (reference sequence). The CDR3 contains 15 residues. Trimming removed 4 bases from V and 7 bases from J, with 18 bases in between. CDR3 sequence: CASSGGGSQRNTQYF. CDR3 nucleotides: TGCGCCAGCAGTGGGGGAGGAAGCCAAAGGAATACGCAGTATTTT.

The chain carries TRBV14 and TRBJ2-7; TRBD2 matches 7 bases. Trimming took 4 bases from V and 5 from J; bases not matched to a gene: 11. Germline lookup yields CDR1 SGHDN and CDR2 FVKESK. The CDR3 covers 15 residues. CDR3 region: CASSRGSPARDEQYF. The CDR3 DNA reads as TGTGCCAGCAGCCGCGGGAGCCCTGCGCGGGACGAGCAGTACTTC.

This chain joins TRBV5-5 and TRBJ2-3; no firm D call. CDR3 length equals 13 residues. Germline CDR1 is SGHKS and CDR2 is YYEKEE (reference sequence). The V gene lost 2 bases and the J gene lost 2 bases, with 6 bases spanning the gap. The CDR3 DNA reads TGTGCCAGCAGCTTACACATCACAGATACGCAGTATTTT. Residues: CASSLHITDTQYF.

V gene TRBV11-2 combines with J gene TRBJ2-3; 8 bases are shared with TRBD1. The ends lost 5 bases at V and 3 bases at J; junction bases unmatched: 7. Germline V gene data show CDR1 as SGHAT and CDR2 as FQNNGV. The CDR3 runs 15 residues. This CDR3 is CASSLGQGETDTQYF. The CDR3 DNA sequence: TGTGCCAGCAGCCTCGGACAGGGTGAAACAGATACGCAGTATTTT.